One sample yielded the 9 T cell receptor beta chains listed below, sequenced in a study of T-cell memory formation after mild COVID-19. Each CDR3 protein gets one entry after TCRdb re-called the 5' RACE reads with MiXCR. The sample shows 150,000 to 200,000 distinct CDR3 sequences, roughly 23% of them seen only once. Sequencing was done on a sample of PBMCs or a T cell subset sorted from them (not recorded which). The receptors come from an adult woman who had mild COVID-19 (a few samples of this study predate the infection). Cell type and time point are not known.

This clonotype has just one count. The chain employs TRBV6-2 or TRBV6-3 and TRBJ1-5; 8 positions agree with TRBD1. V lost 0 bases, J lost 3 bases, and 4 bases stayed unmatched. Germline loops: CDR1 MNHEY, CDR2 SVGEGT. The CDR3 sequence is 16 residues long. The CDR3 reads CASSYSRTGHNQPQHF. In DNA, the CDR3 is TGTGCCAGCAGTTACTCGAGGACAGGGCACAATCAGCCCCAGCATTTT.

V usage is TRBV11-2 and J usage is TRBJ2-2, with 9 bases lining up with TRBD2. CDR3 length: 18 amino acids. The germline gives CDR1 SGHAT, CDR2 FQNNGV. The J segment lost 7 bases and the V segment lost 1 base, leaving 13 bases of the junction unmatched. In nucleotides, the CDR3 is TGTGCCAGCAGCTTAGCAGTCGCGGGAGGGCCCAATGACGGGGAGCTGTTTTTT. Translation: CASSLAVAGGPNDGELFF.

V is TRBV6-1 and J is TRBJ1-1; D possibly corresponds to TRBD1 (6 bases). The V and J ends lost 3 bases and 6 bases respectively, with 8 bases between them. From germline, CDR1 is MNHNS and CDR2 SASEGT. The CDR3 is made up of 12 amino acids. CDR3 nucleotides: TGTGCCAGCAGTGAGGGGGGCGCTGAAGCTTTCTTT. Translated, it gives CASSEGGAEAFF.

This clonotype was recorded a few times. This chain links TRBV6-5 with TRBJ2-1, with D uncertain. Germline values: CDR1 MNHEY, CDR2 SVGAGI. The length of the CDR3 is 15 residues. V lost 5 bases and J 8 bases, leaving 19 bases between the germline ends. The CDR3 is CASSLSGRLVDEQFF. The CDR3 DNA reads TGTGCCAGCAGTCTCTCCGGTCGGCTAGTCGATGAGCAGTTCTTC.

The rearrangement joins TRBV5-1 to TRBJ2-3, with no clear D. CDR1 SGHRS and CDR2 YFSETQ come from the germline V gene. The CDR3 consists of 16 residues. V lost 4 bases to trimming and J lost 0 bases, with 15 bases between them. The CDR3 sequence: CASSPRTEYSTDTQYF. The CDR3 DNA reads TGCGCCAGCAGCCCGAGGACGGAATATAGCACAGATACGCAGTATTTT.

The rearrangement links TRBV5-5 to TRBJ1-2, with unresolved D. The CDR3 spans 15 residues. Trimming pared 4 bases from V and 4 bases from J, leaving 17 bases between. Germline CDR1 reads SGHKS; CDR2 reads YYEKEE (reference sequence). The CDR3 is CASSVPYGSSYGYTF. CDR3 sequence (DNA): TGTGCCAGCAGCGTCCCGTACGGATCCTCCTATGGCTACACCTTC.

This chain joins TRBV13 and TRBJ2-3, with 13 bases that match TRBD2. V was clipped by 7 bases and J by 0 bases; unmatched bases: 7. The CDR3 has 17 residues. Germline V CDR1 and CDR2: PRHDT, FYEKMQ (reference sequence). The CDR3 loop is CASKGLAGRTSTDTQYF. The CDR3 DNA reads TGTGCCAGCAAGGGACTAGCGGGACGAACTAGCACAGATACGCAGTATTTT. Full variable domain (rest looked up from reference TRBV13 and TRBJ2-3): AAGVIQSPRHLIKEKRETATLKCYPIPRHDTVYWYQQGPGQDPQFLISFYEKMQSDKGSIPDRFSAQQFSDYHSELNMSSLELGDSALYFCASKGLAGRTSTDTQYFGPGTRLTVL.

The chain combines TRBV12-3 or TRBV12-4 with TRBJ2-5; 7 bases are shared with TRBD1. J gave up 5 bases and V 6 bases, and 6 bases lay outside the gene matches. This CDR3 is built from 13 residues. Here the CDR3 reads CASSSRGRETQYF. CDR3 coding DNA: TGTGCCAGCAGCTCAAGGGGGCGTGAGACCCAGTACTTC.

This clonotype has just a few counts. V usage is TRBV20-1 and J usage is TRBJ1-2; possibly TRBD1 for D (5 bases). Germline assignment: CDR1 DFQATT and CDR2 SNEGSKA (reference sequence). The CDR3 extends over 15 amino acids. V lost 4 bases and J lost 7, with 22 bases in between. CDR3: CSAIHIGLGDLGYTF. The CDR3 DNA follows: TGCAGTGCTATACACATCGGGTTGGGGGACCTTGGCTACACCTTC.